The 9 T cell receptor beta chains given below trace back to one sample, sequenced in a study of CD8 T cells in ankylosing spondylitis. TCRdb passed the 5' RACE reads through MiXCR, listing each CDR3 protein once. The table shows about 130,000 distinct CDR3 sequences, with 6% to 8.5% occurring only once. Sequencing was done on a sample of blood, either unsorted or a sorted T cell fraction (not recorded which). The receptors come from a male donor with ankylosing spondylitis or in good health (not recorded which).

This clonotype showed up many times. The chain couples TRBV20-1 to TRBJ1-5, with unresolved D. The CDR3 totals 16 residues. Germline V gene sequence: CDR1 DFQATT, CDR2 SNEGSKA (reference sequence). V was shortened by 0 bases and J by 2 bases, with 14 bases between the two germline ends. This CDR3 reads CSARDLPGSGNQPQHF. The CDR3, as DNA: TGCAGTGCTAGAGACCTCCCGGGGAGCGGCAATCAGCCCCAGCATTTT.

The gene calls are TRBV6-5 and TRBJ1-5; 8 nucleotides line up with TRBD1. The trim removed 0 bases at V and 6 bases at J, leaving 4 bases unmatched. Germline V lookup: CDR1 MNHEY, CDR2 SVGAGI. This CDR3 is 15 amino acids long. CDR3 sequence: CASSYSTGVSQPQHF. CDR3 nucleotide sequence: TGTGCCAGCAGTTACTCGACAGGGGTGAGTCAGCCCCAGCATTTT.

This clonotype was counted ten times or more. The chain uses TRBV9 and TRBJ2-7, with 8 bases aligning to TRBD1. The CDR3 has 14 residues. Germline CDR1 SGDLS, CDR2 YYNGEE. V lost 8 bases to trimming and J lost 0 bases; unmatched junction nucleotides: 7. CDR3 sequence: CASSGTGPSYEQYF. The CDR3 DNA is TGTGCCAGTTCCGGGACAGGACCCTCCTACGAGCAGTACTTC.

This clonotype was counted ten times or more. The V call is TRBV5-1, the J call TRBJ1-2, with 7 bases fitting TRBD1. This CDR3 has 16 amino acids. Germline-derived CDR1 and CDR2 are SGHRS and YFSETQ. The J segment lost 5 bases and the V segment lost 0 bases, leaving 10 bases of the junction unmatched. CDR3 nucleotide sequence: TGCGCCAGCAGCTTGGCCGGACAGGCCTCGGGGTATGGCTACACCTTC. The encoded protein is CASSLAGQASGYGYTF.

This clonotype was recorded at least ten times. The CDR3 protein is CASSLRGRASTDTQYF. The CDR3 region has the DNA TGCGCCAGCAGCCTCCGAGGACGAGCTAGCACAGATACGCAGTATTTT. The V call is TRBV5-1, the J call TRBJ2-3; no clear D. Trimming took off 4 bases at V and 0 bases at J, with 15 bases between the two ends. CDR1 and CDR2 (germline): SGHRS, YFSETQ. The CDR3 sequence is 16 residues long.

This clonotype was detected many times. For the CDR3, the DNA is TGTGCCAGCAGCCTCCCGGGACAGGGCACAGATACGCAGTATTTT. Translation: CASSLPGQGTDTQYF. This sequence joins TRBV3-1 and TRBJ2-3, with 8 bases fitting TRBD1. The CDR3 loop spans 15 amino acids. CDR1 and CDR2 from the germline V gene are LGHDT and YNNKEL (reference sequence). V gave up 4 bases and J gave up 1 base; unmatched junction bases: 4.

This clonotype was observed many times. The J gene is TRBJ2-7, the V gene TRBV7-2; 7 bases are shared with TRBD2. Trimming removed 5 bases from V and 0 bases from J; junction bases left unmatched: 10. The CDR3 has 16 residues. The germline V gene encodes CDR1 SGHTA and CDR2 FQGNSA. The CDR3 DNA reads TGTGCCAGCAGCCCTCTATGGGAGGGGCGCTCCTACGAGCAGTACTTC. Encoded protein: CASSPLWEGRSYEQYF. Drawing the rest from reference TRBV7-2 and TRBJ2-7, the complete variable domain is GAGVSQSPSNKVTEKGKDVELRCDPISGHTALYWYRQSLGQGLEFLIYFQGNSAPDKSGLPSDRFSAERTGGSVSTLTIQRTQQEDSAVYLCASSPLWEGRSYEQYFGPGTRLTVT.

This clonotype was counted many times. The chain combines TRBV3-1 with TRBJ2-3; D unresolved. The CDR3 is made up of 15 amino acids. Trimming removed 5 bases from V and 0 bases from J, with 12 bases in between. CDR1 and CDR2 from the germline V gene are LGHDT and YNNKEL (reference sequence). The CDR3 is CASSLSATSTDTQYF. DNA of the CDR3: TGTGCCAGCAGCTTGAGCGCAACTAGCACAGATACGCAGTATTTT.

This clonotype was counted only a few times. This sequence joins TRBV18 and TRBJ1-5; 9 bases align to TRBD1. CDR3 size: 15 residues. After removal of 3 bases from V and 4 bases from J, the junction contained 4 bases not matched to a gene. The germline V gene has CDR1 KGHSH and CDR2 LQKENI. As DNA, the CDR3 is TGTGCCAGCTCACCCCCCGGGACAGGGAATCAGCCCCAGCATTTT. It codes for CASSPPGTGNQPQHF.